Listed here are 8 T cell receptor beta chains from one sample, sequenced in a study of long-term antiretroviral therapy in people with HIV. Survey-level resolution applied to immunoSEQ assay v3.0. Sequenced by immunoSEQ multiplex PCR; TCRdb stores in-frame clones only, minus some. The sample holds 15,000 or so clones, about four fifths seen once. The sample consisted of unsorted PBMCs, taken at the start of antiretroviral therapy. These receptors were obtained from a young man with HIV.

In its sample, this clone was seen a few times. One junction end does not reproduce the germline sequence, and a read error may be involved. The chain links TRBV6-5 to TRBJ2-1, with 15 nucleotides matching TRBD2. This CDR3 comprises 14 residues. In germline, CDR1 is MNHEY, CDR2 SVGAGI. The CDR3 sequence: CASSSGLAGGPEVF. Here the CDR3 DNA reads TGTGCCAGCAGTTCGGGACTAGCGGGAGGCCCAGAGGTCTTC.

This clone turned up a few times. The chain uses TRBV14 and TRBJ2-7; 10 bases align to TRBD2. The CDR3 is 16 residues long. In germline, CDR1 is SGHDN, CDR2 FVKESK. V lost 0 bases and J lost 7; bases outside the gene matches: 9. CDR3 loop: CASSQDKRLAGAEQYF. DNA for the CDR3: TGTGCCAGCAGCCAAGATAAAAGGCTAGCGGGAGCTGAGCAGTACTTC.

The gene calls are TRBV6-5 and TRBJ2-3, with no clear D. The CDR3 loop spans 14 amino acids. Trimming cost V 3 bases and J 2 bases, with 9 bases left between them. Germline V gene data show CDR1 as MNHEY and CDR2 as SVGAGI. The DNA of the CDR3 is TGTGCCAGCAGTTATGCACAGTTCACAGATACGCAGTATTTT. Protein: CASSYAQFTDTQYF.

The V and J genes are TRBV11-2 and TRBJ2-5; possibly TRBD1 for D (5 bases). CDR1 is SGHAT and CDR2 is FQNNGV in the germline V gene. V was clipped by 5 bases and J by 4 bases, with 20 bases between them. This CDR3 has 16 residues. The CDR3 DNA reads as TGTGCCAGCAGCCCCCGAAGGGGAACGGGCGGAGAGACCCAGTACTTC. Translating gives CASSPRRGTGGETQYF.

The chain recombines TRBV6-5 with TRBJ2-7; the match to TRBD1 covers 10 bases. The CDR3 contains 15 residues. The germline gives CDR1 MNHEY, CDR2 SVGAGI. With V trimmed by 2 bases and J by 3 bases, 4 bases remained unmatched. Here the CDR3 DNA reads TGTGCCAGCAGTTACACCGGGACAGGGGTCTACGAGCAGTACTTC. It yields the protein CASSYTGTGVYEQYF.

This chain joins TRBV7-6 and TRBJ2-7; D is perhaps TRBD1 (6 bases). Germline CDR1 SGHVS, CDR2 FNYEAQ. This CDR3 contains 14 residues. The germline V and J ends were trimmed by 5 bases and 4 bases, with 15 bases remaining between them. The CDR3 sequence: CASSPMTGSYEQYF. The CDR3 nucleotides read TGTGCCAGCAGCCCGATGACAGGTTCGTACGAGCAGTACTTC.

The rearrangement joins TRBV7-8 to TRBJ2-7; no definite D call. The CDR3 is 12 amino acids. The germline gives CDR1 SGHVS, CDR2 FQNEAQ. Trimming cost V 1 base and J 2 bases, with 3 bases left between them. The DNA of the CDR3 is TGTGCCAGCAGCTTAGACCCCTACGAGCAGTACTTC. It encodes CASSLDPYEQYF. The variable domain in full, with the rest retrieved from reference TRBV7-8 and TRBJ2-7, is GAGVSQSPRYKVAKRGQDVALRCDPISGHVSLFWYQQALGQGPEFLTYFQNEAQLDKSGLPSDRFFAERPEGSVSTLKIQRTQQEDSAVYLCASSLDPYEQYFGPGTRLTVT.

The rearrangement joins TRBV30 to TRBJ1-5; D is undetermined. Trimming took 3 bases from V and 4 from J, leaving 13 bases between them. This CDR3 spans 14 amino acids. Looked up from germline, CDR1 is GTSNPN and CDR2 is SVGIG (reference sequence). Here the CDR3 DNA reads TGTGCCTGGAGCCGGGAATCAGAGAATCAGCCCCAGCATTTT. This gives the protein CAWSRESENQPQHF.